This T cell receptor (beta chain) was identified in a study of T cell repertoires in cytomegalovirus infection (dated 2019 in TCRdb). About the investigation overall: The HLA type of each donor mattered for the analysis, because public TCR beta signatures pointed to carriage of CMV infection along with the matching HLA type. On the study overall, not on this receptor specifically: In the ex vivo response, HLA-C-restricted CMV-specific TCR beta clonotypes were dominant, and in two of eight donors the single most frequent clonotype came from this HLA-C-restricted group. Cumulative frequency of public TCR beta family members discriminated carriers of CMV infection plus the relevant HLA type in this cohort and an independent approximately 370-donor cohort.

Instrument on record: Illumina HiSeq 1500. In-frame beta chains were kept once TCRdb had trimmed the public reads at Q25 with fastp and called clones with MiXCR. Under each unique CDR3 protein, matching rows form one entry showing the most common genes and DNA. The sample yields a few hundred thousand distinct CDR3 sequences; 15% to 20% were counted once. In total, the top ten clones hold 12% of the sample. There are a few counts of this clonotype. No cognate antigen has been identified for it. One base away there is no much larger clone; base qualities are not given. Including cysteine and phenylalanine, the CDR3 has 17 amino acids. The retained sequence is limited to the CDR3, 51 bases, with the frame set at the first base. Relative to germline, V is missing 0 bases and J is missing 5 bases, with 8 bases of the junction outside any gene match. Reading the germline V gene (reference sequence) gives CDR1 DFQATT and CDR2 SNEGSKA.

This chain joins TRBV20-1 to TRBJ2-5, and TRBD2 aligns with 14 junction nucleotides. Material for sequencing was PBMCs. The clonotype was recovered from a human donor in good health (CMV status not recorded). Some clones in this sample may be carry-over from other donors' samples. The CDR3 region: CSARDPRTSGGRETQYF. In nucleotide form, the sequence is TGCAGTGCTAGAGATCCGAGGACTAGCGGGGGGAGGGAGACCCAGTACTTC.